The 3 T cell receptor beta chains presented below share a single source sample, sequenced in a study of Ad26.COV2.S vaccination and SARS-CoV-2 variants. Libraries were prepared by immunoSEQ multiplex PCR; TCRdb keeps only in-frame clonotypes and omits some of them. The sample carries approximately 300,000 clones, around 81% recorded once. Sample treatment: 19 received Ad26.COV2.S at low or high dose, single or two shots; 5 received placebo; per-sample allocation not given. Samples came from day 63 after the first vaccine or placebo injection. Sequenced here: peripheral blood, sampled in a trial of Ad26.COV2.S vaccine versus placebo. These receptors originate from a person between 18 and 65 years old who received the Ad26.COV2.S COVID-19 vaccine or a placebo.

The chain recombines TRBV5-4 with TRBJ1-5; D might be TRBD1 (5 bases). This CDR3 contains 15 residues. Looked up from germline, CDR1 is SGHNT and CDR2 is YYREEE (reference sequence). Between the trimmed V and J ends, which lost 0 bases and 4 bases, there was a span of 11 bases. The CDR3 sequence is CASSLGGVANQPQHF. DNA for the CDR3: TGTGCCAGCAGCTTGGGGGGGGTAGCAAATCAGCCCCAGCATTTT.

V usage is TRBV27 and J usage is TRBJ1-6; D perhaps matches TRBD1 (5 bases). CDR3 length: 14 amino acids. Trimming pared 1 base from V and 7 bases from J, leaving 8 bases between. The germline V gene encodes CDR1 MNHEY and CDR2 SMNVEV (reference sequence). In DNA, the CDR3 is TGTGCCAGCAGTTTATGGGGGGGAAATTCACCCCTCCACTTT. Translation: CASSLWGGNSPLHF.

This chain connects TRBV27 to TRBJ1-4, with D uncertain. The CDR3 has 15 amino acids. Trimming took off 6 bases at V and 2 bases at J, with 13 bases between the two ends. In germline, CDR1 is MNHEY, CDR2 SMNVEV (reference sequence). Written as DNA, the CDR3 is TGTGCCAGCAGACTAAGTGGGGTGACTAATGAAAAACTGTTTTTT. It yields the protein CASRLSGVTNEKLFF. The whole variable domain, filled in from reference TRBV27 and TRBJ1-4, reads EAQVTQNPRYLITVTGKKLTVTCSQNMNHEYMSWYRQDPGLGLRQIYYSMNVEVTDKGDVPEGYKVSRKEKRNFPLILESPSPNQTSLYFCASRLSGVTNEKLFFGSGTQLSVL.